Listed here are 5 T cell receptor beta chains from one sample, sequenced in a study of T cell responses to AZD1222 COVID-19 vaccine. Profiling relied on immunoSEQ multiplex PCR, and the TCRdb table lists in-frame clones only, not all of them. Of 120,000 or so clones in the sample, 75% to 90% are singletons; the top ten hold around 5.8%. The specimen was peripheral blood, collected on day 0 of AZD1222 vaccination. The receptors derive from an adult in good health.

The CDR3 DNA sequence: TGTGCCAGCAGCCAAGTTTGGCGGCTCCATAGCGTAGATACGCAGTATTTT. This encodes CASSQVWRLHSVDTQYF. The chain uses TRBV3-1 (or the pseudogene TRBV3-2) and TRBJ2-3; D possibly corresponds to TRBD2 (5 bases). CDR3 size: 17 residues. Germline V gene lookup returns CDR1 LGHDT and CDR2 YNNKEL (reference sequence). Trimming left V 1 base short and J 5 bases short, with 19 bases between.

V and J are TRBV19 and TRBJ2-7; perhaps TRBD1 as D (7 bases). Trimming stripped 8 bases from V and 4 bases from J, with 15 bases between. Germline CDR1 reads LNHDA; CDR2 reads SQIVND (reference sequence). The CDR3 has 13 amino acids. The CDR3 reads CASAEGARYEQYF. CDR3 nucleotides: TGTGCCAGTGCGGAGGGGGCGAGGTACGAGCAGTACTTC.

The chain is built from TRBV7-3 and TRBJ2-5; D is possibly TRBD1 (7 bases). The V gene's germline CDR1 is SGHTA and CDR2 FQGTGA. The CDR3 totals 13 residues. With 6 bases removed from V and 4 bases from J, the gap between germline ends came to 12 bases. CDR3 in DNA: TGTGCCAGCAGTAGACAGGGAGGAGAGACCCAGTACTTC. It codes for CASSRQGGETQYF.

The rearrangement links TRBV5-4 to TRBJ2-7; the match to TRBD2 covers 16 bases. The CDR3 sequence is 16 residues long. The germline gives CDR1 SGHNT, CDR2 YYREEE (reference sequence). Trimming at V came to 4 bases and at J to 1 base, leaving 2 bases not matched to a gene. The CDR3: CASSKGLAGGSYEQYF. The CDR3, as DNA: TGTGCCAGCAGCAAGGGACTAGCGGGAGGGTCCTACGAGCAGTACTTC. Looking up the rest from reference TRBV5-4 and TRBJ2-7 gives the full variable domain: ETGVTQSPTHLIKTRGQQVTLRCSSQSGHNTVSWYQQALGQGPQFIFQYYREEENGRGNFPPRFSGLQFPNYSSELNVNALELDDSALYLCASSKGLAGGSYEQYFGPGTRLTVT.

V is TRBV18 and J is TRBJ2-2; TRBD2 matches 8 bases. Trimming cost V 0 bases and J 5 bases; bases outside gene matches: 8. The germline gives CDR1 KGHSH, CDR2 LQKENI. The CDR3 runs to 17 residues. The CDR3: CASSPPSVAGYTGELFF. CDR3 coding DNA: TGTGCCAGCTCACCACCGTCAGTAGCGGGGTATACCGGGGAGCTGTTTTTT.